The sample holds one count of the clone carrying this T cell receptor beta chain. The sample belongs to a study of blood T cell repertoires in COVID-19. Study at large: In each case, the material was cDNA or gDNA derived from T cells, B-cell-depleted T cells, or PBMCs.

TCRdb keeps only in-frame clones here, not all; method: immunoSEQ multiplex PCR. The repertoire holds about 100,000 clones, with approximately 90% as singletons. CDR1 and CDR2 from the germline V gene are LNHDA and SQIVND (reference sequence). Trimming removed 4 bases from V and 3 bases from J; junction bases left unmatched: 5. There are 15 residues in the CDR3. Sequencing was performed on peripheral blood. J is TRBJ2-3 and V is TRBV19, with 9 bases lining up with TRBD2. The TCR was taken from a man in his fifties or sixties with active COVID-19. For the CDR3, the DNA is TGTGCCAGTAGTACCCCTAGCGGGATAACAGATACGCAGTATTTT. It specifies CASSTPSGITDTQYF.